Following are 9 T cell receptor beta chains from one sample sequenced in a study of blood T cell repertoires in COVID-19. Using immunoSEQ multiplex PCR, the repertoire was profiled, and TCRdb retains in-frame clones only, with some absent. The table has about 400,000 clones, roughly 90% seen once. The specimen was peripheral blood. The receptors here all came from a man aged 40-49 years with acute or convalescent COVID-19.

V usage is TRBV28 and J usage is TRBJ1-1; 8 nucleotides match TRBD1. V lost 3 bases and J lost 0; bases outside the gene matches: 12. Germline CDR1 reads MDHEN; CDR2 reads SYDVKM. This CDR3 comprises 18 residues. The CDR3: CASSFSRGRSYVNTEAFF. The DNA of the CDR3 is TGTGCCAGCAGTTTTTCCAGGGGGCGAAGTTATGTGAACACTGAAGCTTTCTTT.

The chain combines TRBV5-6 with TRBJ1-2; 11 nucleotides agree with TRBD1. The CDR3 totals 16 residues. Trimming removed 4 bases from V and 0 bases from J; junction bases left unmatched: 5. Germline V gene data show CDR1 as SGHDT and CDR2 as YYEEEE. The CDR3 is CASSAGQGASNYGYTF. CDR3 nucleotide sequence: TGTGCCAGCAGCGCCGGACAGGGGGCTTCTAACTATGGCTACACCTTC.

The V gene is TRBV19, the J gene TRBJ1-5; D is perhaps TRBD1 (6 bases). Between the trimmed V and J ends, which lost 4 bases and 5 bases, there was a span of 15 bases. The CDR3 spans 15 residues. Germline V CDR1 and CDR2: LNHDA, SQIVND (reference sequence). CDR3 sequence: CASSRGLGGYQPQHF. CDR3 nucleotide sequence: TGTGCCAGTAGTAGGGGGCTCGGAGGTTATCAGCCCCAGCATTTT.

The chain uses TRBV18 and TRBJ1-2; TRBD1 matches 7 bases. The germline CDR1 and CDR2 sequences are KGHSH and LQKENI. Unmatched junction bases numbered 3, after V lost 0 bases and J lost 8 bases. The CDR3 totals 13 residues. The CDR3 nucleotides read TGTGCCAGCTCACCACCAACAGGGGTAGGCTACACCTTC. Its translation is CASSPPTGVGYTF. The variable domain in full, completed from reference TRBV18 and TRBJ1-2, reads NAGVMQNPRHLVRRRGQEARLRCSPMKGHSHVYWYRQLPEEGLKFMVYLQKENIIDESGMPKERFSAEFPKEGPSILRIQQVVRGDSAAYFCASSPPTGVGYTFGSGTRLTVV.

This clone appeared a single time. The J gene is TRBJ1-1, the V gene TRBV6-5; a possible D gene is TRBD1 (6 bases). The V end was cut by 5 bases, the J end by 4 bases, with 14 bases between. The length of the CDR3 is 14 residues. Germline CDR1 reads MNHEY; CDR2 reads SVGAGI. The chain's CDR3 is CASSHQGSGTEAFF. The CDR3 DNA is TGTGCCAGCAGTCATCAGGGGAGTGGCACTGAAGCTTTCTTT.

The V call is TRBV4-3, the J call TRBJ2-7, with 9 bases that match TRBD1. V lost 0 bases and J lost 4; bases outside the gene matches: 7. This CDR3 has 16 amino acids. Germline CDR1 LGHNA, CDR2 YSLEER. CDR3 coding DNA: TGCGCCAGCAGCCAAGAGGACAGGGGCGTTCATTACGAGCAGTACTTC. Amino acids: CASSQEDRGVHYEQYF.

This rearrangement joins TRBV29-1 to TRBJ2-5, with TRBD2 as a possible D gene (5 bases). V was trimmed by 3 bases and J by 5 bases, leaving 16 bases between them. This CDR3 region has 14 residues. The germline V gene encodes CDR1 SQVTM and CDR2 ANQGSEA. Here the CDR3 DNA reads TGCAGCGTTGATTTAGGGAGACCCCAGGAGACCCAGTACTTC. Its translation is CSVDLGRPQETQYF.

The table lists this clone with a few counts. The chain joins TRBV4-3 to TRBJ2-7, with 8 bases fitting TRBD1. This CDR3 is 16 amino acids long. The germline gives CDR1 LGHNA, CDR2 YSLEER. With V trimmed by 0 bases and J by 2 bases, 6 bases remained unmatched. The CDR3 bases are TGCGCCAGCAGCCAAGATTGGCAGGGGGCTCCCTACGAGCAGTACTTC. Translated: CASSQDWQGAPYEQYF.

The rearrangement links TRBV20-1 to TRBJ1-5; D ambiguous. The CDR3 runs 12 residues. V was clipped by 3 bases and J by 7 bases, with 10 bases between them. The germline gives CDR1 DFQATT, CDR2 SNEGSKA (reference sequence). For the CDR3, the DNA is TGCAGTGCTAGTAGGACGGGGCAGCCCCAGCATTTT. This sequence encodes CSASRTGQPQHF.